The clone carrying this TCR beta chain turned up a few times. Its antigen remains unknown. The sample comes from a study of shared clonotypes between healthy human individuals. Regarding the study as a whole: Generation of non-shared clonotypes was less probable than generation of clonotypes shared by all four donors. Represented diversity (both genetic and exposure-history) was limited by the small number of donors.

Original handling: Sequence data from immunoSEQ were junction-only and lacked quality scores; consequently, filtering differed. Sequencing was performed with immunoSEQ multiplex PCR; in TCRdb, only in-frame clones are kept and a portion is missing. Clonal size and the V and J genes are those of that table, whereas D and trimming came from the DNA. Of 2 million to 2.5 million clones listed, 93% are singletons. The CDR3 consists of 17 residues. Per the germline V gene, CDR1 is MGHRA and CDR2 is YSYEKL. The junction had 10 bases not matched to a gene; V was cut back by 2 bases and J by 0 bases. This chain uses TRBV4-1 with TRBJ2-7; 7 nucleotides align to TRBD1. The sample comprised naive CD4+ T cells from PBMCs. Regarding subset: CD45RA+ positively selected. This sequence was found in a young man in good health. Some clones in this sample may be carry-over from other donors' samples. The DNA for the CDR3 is TGCGCCAGCAGCCAACCGCGCGGACAGGTTTTCTCCTACGAGCAGTACTTC. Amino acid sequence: CASSQPRGQVFSYEQYF.